This passage covers 9 T cell receptor beta chains from one sample sequenced in a study of T cell responses to AZD1222 COVID-19 vaccine. Using immunoSEQ multiplex PCR, the repertoire was profiled, and TCRdb retains in-frame clones only, with some absent. The sample holds approximately 84,000 clones; over 75% are singletons and the top ten take about 10%. This material consisted of peripheral blood, taken 28 days after the second AZD1222 dose. The receptors derive from an adult who received the AZD1222 COVID-19 vaccine.

The chain carries TRBV10-3 and TRBJ2-3; 10 bases fit TRBD2. From germline, CDR1 is ENHRY and CDR2 SYGVKD. This CDR3 contains 18 residues. V was clipped by 5 bases and J by 0 bases; unmatched bases: 11. The CDR3 sequence is CAISPRGSGGNSTDTQYF. DNA of the CDR3: TGTGCCATCAGTCCCCGGGGTAGCGGGGGGAACAGCACAGATACGCAGTATTTT.

The chain has TRBV7-6 and TRBJ1-5; 8 bases align to TRBD1. Germline V gives CDR1 SGHVS, CDR2 FNYEAQ. V lost 5 bases to trimming and J lost 5 bases; unmatched junction nucleotides: 14. The CDR3 has 17 residues. The CDR3 is CASSPGGGTGDDQPQHF. The CDR3 DNA is TGTGCCAGCAGCCCCGGGGGCGGGACAGGTGACGATCAGCCCCAGCATTTT.

The chain joins TRBV5-6 to TRBJ1-5; 9 bases map to TRBD1. Germline CDR1 reads SGHDT; CDR2 reads YYEEEE. The CDR3 runs to 15 residues. Trimming took 0 bases from V and 7 from J; bases not matched to a gene: 5. The DNA for the CDR3 is TGTGCCAGCAGCTTGGCCGGGACAGGGAAGCAGCCCCAGCATTTT. Translation: CASSLAGTGKQPQHF.

V gene TRBV2 combines with J gene TRBJ1-5, with TRBD1 identical over 7 bases. CDR1 is SNHLY and CDR2 is FYNNEI in the germline V gene. The CDR3 covers 14 residues. V was pared by 6 bases and J by 2 bases, with 4 bases of the junction left unmatched. The CDR3 loop is CASSATGGNQPQHF. The CDR3 DNA follows: TGTGCCAGCAGCGCTACAGGGGGCAATCAGCCCCAGCATTTT.

This chain connects TRBV28 to TRBJ1-6; TRBD1 matches 8 bases. The V segment lost 7 bases and the J segment 9 bases; nucleotides outside the gene matches: 5. Germline lookup yields CDR1 MDHEN and CDR2 SYDVKM. The CDR3 is 13 residues long. This chain's CDR3 is CASIGQGGSPLHF. The CDR3 DNA is TGTGCCAGCATTGGACAGGGAGGTTCACCCCTCCACTTT.

The chain employs TRBV6-5 and TRBJ2-3, with a tentative D call TRBD1 (5 bases). CDR1 MNHEY and CDR2 SVGAGI come from the germline V gene. The CDR3 contains 16 residues. V lost 2 bases and J lost 0, with 12 bases in between. The CDR3, as DNA: TGTGCCAGCAGTTACGGCTGGACACCTAGCACAGATACGCAGTATTTT. Translation: CASSYGWTPSTDTQYF.

V is TRBV6-5 and J is TRBJ1-5; unclear D gene. The germline CDR1 and CDR2 sequences are MNHEY and SVGAGI. V dropped 9 bases and J dropped 3 bases, with 12 bases sitting between them. The CDR3 has 13 residues. CDR3 nucleotide sequence: TGTGCCAGTGGGGTAGGTCCCAATCAGCCCCAGCATTTT. Its translation is CASGVGPNQPQHF.

This chain joins TRBV27 and TRBJ2-5, with unresolved D. The CDR3 consists of 13 residues. Germline V CDR1 and CDR2: MNHEY, SMNVEV (reference sequence). V was cut by 3 bases and J by 1 base, with 6 bases left in between. The CDR3 DNA follows: TGTGCCAGCAGTTTGTTAGGCCAAGAGACCCAGTACTTC. Its protein is CASSLLGQETQYF.

V usage is TRBV14 and J usage is TRBJ1-2; 9 nucleotides align to TRBD1. Germline loops: CDR1 SGHDN, CDR2 FVKESK. This CDR3 comprises 14 residues. Germline trimming cut 3 bases from V and 6 bases from J; bases unmatched to any gene: 5. The CDR3 protein is CASSHGQGPDGYTF. The CDR3 nucleotides read TGTGCCAGCAGCCACGGACAGGGGCCAGATGGCTACACCTTC.